This TCR beta chain was sequenced during a study of spatial heterogeneity in lung cancer. Study findings and constraints: Mutation tallies in tumors tracked expanded intratumoral alpha and beta TCR counts.

Each CDR3 protein is one row after TCRdb ran MiXCR on the 5' RACE reads. Of under 20,000 distinct CDR3 sequences in the sample, over 7% were seen once. To note about this clonotype: Its antigen remains unidentified.

V was pared by 7 bases and J by 8 bases, with 18 bases between. CDR1 is SGHTA and CDR2 is FQGNSA in the germline V gene. The CDR3 spans 15 residues. Time point: sample taken at primary tumor resection. The source was lung tumor tissue, collected at surgery. This sequence originates from a female donor with early-stage non-small cell lung cancer. The V and J genes are TRBV7-2 and TRBJ1-6, with a weak D call TRBD1 (5 bases). CDR3: CASTLPGQGHSPLHF. DNA of the CDR3: TGTGCCAGCACCCTCCCGGGGCAGGGTCATTCACCCCTCCACTTT.